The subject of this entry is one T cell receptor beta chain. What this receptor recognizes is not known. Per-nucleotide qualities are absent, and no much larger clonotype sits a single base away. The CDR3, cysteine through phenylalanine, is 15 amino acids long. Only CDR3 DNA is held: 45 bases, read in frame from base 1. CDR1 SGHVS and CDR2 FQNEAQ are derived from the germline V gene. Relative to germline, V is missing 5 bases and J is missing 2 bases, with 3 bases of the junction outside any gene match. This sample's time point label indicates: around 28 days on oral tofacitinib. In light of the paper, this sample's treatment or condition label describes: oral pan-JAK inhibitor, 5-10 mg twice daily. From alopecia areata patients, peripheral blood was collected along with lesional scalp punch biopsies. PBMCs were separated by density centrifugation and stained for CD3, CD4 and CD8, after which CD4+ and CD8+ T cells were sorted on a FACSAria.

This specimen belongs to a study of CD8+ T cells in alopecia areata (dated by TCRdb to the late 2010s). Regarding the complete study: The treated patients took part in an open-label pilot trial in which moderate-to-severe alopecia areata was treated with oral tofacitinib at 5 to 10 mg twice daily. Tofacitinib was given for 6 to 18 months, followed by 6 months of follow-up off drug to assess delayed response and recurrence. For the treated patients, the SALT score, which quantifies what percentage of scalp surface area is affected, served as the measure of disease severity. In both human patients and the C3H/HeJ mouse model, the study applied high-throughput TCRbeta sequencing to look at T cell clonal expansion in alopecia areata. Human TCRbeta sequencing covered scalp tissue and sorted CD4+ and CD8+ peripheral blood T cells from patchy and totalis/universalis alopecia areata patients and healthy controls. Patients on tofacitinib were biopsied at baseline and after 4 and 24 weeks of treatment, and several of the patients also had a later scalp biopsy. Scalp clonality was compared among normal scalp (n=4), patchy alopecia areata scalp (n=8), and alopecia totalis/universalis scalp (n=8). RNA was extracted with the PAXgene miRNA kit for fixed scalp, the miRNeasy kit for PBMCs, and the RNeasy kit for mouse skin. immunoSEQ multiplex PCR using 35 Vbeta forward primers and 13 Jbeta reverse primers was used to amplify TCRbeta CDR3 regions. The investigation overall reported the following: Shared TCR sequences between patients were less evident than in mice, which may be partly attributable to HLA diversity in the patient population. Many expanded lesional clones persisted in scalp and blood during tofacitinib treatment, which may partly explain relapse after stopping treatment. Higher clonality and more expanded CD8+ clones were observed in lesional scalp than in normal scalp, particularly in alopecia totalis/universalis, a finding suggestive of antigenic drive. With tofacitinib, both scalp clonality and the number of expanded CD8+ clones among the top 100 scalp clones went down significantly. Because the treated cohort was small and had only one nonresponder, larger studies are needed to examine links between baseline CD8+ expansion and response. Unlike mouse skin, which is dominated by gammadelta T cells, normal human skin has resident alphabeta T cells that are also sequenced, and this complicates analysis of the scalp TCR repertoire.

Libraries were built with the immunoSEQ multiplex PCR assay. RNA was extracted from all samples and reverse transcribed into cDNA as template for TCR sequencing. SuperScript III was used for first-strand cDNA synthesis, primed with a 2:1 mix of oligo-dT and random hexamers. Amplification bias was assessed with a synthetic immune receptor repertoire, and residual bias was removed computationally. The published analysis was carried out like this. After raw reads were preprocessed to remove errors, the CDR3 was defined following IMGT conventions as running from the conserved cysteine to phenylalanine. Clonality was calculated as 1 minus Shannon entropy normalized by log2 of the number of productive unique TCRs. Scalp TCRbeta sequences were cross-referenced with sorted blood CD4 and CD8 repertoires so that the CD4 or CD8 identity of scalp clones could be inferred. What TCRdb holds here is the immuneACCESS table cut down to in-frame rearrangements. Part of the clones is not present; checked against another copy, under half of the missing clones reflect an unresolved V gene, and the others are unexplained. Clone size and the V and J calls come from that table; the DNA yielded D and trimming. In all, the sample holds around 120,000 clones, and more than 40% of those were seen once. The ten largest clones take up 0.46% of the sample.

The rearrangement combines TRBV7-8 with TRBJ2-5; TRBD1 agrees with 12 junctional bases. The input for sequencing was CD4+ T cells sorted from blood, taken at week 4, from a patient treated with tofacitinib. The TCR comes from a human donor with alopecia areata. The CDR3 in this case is CASSRGQGAQETQYF. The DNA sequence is TGTGCCAGCAGCAGGGGACAGGGGGCTCAAGAGACCCAGTACTTC.